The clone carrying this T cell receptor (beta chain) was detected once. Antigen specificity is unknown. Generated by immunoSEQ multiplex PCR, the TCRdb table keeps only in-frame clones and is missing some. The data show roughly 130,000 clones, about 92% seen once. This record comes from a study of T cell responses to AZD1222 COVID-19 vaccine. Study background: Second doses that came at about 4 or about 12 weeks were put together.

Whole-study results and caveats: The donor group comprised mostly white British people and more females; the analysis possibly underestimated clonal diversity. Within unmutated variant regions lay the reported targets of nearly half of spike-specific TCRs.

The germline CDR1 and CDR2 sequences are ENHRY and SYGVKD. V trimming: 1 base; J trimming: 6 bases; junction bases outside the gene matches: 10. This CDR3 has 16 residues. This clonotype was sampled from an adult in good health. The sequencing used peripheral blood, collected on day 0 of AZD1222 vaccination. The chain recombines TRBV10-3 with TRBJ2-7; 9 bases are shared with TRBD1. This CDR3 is CAISELGDRVGSEQYF. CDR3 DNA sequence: TGTGCCATCAGTGAGTTGGGGGACAGGGTGGGATCCGAGCAGTACTTC.